Below, 16 T cell receptor beta chains from the same sample are listed, as sequenced in a study of blood T cell repertoires in COVID-19 (dated by TCRdb to 2018 to 2021). The receptor library was made with the immunoSEQ multiplex PCR assay. In its TCRdb copy, this immuneACCESS table keeps in-frame sequences only and misses some clones. Where compared with another copy, unresolved V genes explain less than half of these, and the others have no known cause. The sample profile shows 150,000 to 200,000 clones; 90% of them were found once. Approximately 0.5% of the sample lies in the top ten. Sample: peripheral blood. These TCRs come from a man aged 45-65 years with acute or convalescent COVID-19.

This sequence joins TRBV10-3 and TRBJ1-4; 7 nucleotides match TRBD1. With 9 bases clipped from V and 7 bases from J, the junction kept 8 bases outside the gene matches. The CDR3 length is 13 residues. The germline V gene has CDR1 ENHRY and CDR2 SYGVKD. This chain's CDR3 is CAIGRGDGEKLFF. The CDR3, as DNA: TGTGCCATAGGCAGGGGGGACGGTGAAAAACTGTTTTTT.

This clone was counted between two and nine times. The rearrangement uses TRBV7-2 and TRBJ2-2; the D is unclear. The V gene's germline CDR1 is SGHTA and CDR2 FQGNSA. There are 12 residues in the CDR3. The ends were cut back, 5 bases at V and 3 bases at J, with 4 bases in the middle. This CDR3 reads CASSPHTGELFF. The CDR3 nucleotides read TGTGCCAGCAGCCCTCACACCGGGGAGCTGTTTTTT.

Written as DNA, the CDR3 is TGTGCCATCAGGGGGGGGGACTACCTGGAGACCCAGTACTTC. Translation gives CAIRGGDYLETQYF. The chain carries TRBV10-3 and TRBJ2-5; 7 bases map to TRBD2. V shed 6 bases and J 5 bases; nucleotides not matched to a gene: 9. Germline V gene lookup returns CDR1 ENHRY and CDR2 SYGVKD. The CDR3 runs to 14 residues.

The chain links TRBV7-7 to TRBJ2-3; D not resolved. V lost 5 bases to trimming and J lost 6 bases, with 15 bases between them. The germline CDR1 and CDR2 sequences are SSHAT and FNYEAQ (reference sequence). The length of the CDR3 is 14 residues. The CDR3 sequence is CASSRDTTRDTQYF. In DNA, the CDR3 is TGTGCCAGCAGCCGCGACACCACTCGGGATACGCAGTATTTT.

The V and J genes are TRBV7-2 and TRBJ1-5, with TRBD1 identical over 9 bases. V lost 3 bases and J lost 5; bases outside the gene matches: 5. The CDR3 covers 15 residues. CDR1 SGHTA and CDR2 FQGNSA come from the germline V gene. The CDR3 reads CASSFTGGGDQPQHF. Written as DNA, the CDR3 is TGTGCCAGCAGCTTCACAGGGGGCGGGGATCAGCCCCAGCATTTT.

The chain has TRBV3-1 (or the pseudogene TRBV3-2) and TRBJ1-2; no clear D. In germline, CDR1 is LGHDT, CDR2 YNNKEL (reference sequence). Trimming pared 0 bases from V and 7 bases from J, leaving 9 bases between. There are 13 residues in the CDR3. The CDR3 coding sequence is TGTGCCAGCAGCCAAGATCTACCACCTGGCTACACCTTC. Encoded protein: CASSQDLPPGYTF.

The chain links TRBV9 to TRBJ2-3; 8 bases map to TRBD2. Per germline, CDR1 SGDLS and CDR2 YYNGEE. V was clipped by 1 base and J by 4 bases; unmatched bases: 5. There are 15 residues in the CDR3. CDR3 sequence: CASSVSGSIADTQYF. The CDR3, as DNA: TGTGCCAGCAGCGTAAGCGGGAGCATTGCAGATACGCAGTATTTT.

The chain couples TRBV29-1 to TRBJ2-3, with 13 bases lining up with TRBD2. The V gene end was trimmed by 7 bases and the J gene end by 4 bases; junction bases not matched to a gene: 5. In germline, CDR1 is SQVTM, CDR2 ANQGSEA. The CDR3 spans 14 residues. CDR3 loop: CSAAGLAGADTQYF. The DNA for the CDR3 is TGCAGCGCCGCAGGACTAGCGGGAGCAGATACGCAGTATTTT.

This clone was recorded once. The rearrangement joins TRBV6-1 to TRBJ2-4, with 11 positions matching TRBD2. The germline V gene encodes CDR1 MNHNS and CDR2 SASEGT. This CDR3 is 19 amino acids long. Trimming took 2 bases from V and 1 from J; bases not matched to a gene: 10. The CDR3 sequence is CASSERTAASGGAKNIQYF. The CDR3 region has the DNA TGTGCCAGCAGTGAAAGGACCGCCGCTAGCGGGGGGGCCAAAAACATTCAGTACTTC.

This sequence joins TRBV30 and TRBJ1-5; D remains ambiguous. Germline CDR1 GTSNPN, CDR2 SVGIG (reference sequence). Trimming left V 0 bases short and J 2 bases short, with 5 bases between. The CDR3 covers 13 residues. This CDR3 reads CAWSVSGNQPQHF. The CDR3 coding sequence is TGTGCCTGGAGTGTGTCAGGCAATCAGCCCCAGCATTTT.

The chain recombines TRBV29-1 with TRBJ1-1; 8 bases line up with TRBD1. CDR3 size: 14 residues. The junction had 2 bases not matched to a gene; V was cut back by 1 base and J by 1 base. CDR1 is SQVTM, CDR2 ANQGSEA, per germline. The CDR3 nucleotides read TGCAGCGTTGAAGGGACAGGGAGGAACACTGAAGCTTTCTTT. Protein product: CSVEGTGRNTEAFF.

The chain uses TRBV10-3 and TRBJ1-5; 9 bases agree with TRBD1. CDR1 and CDR2 (germline): ENHRY, SYGVKD. V dropped 6 bases and J dropped 3; count of bases not matched to a gene: 3. This CDR3 spans 14 amino acids. This CDR3 reads CAIRGQGHNQPQHF. As DNA, the CDR3 is TGTGCCATCAGGGGACAGGGTCACAATCAGCCCCAGCATTTT.

This clone has only a few counts. The chain recombines TRBV27 with TRBJ1-5; 8 nucleotides align to TRBD1. The length of the CDR3 is 12 residues. The germline CDR1 and CDR2 sequences are MNHEY and SMNVEV (reference sequence). V dropped 5 bases and J dropped 9; count of bases not matched to a gene: 3. In DNA, the CDR3 is TGTGCCAGCAGTCAAGACAGGGGGCCCCAGCATTTT. Translation: CASSQDRGPQHF.

The V call is TRBV28, the J call TRBJ2-5; D call uncertain. Trimming removed 5 bases at V and 3 bases at J, with 16 bases between. The CDR3 has 15 amino acids. Germline V gene data show CDR1 as MDHEN and CDR2 as SYDVKM. As DNA, the CDR3 is TGTGCCAGCAGTCCCCCTCAAACTCGAGAAGAGACCCAGTACTTC. This encodes CASSPPQTREETQYF.

The rearrangement joins TRBV6-1 to TRBJ2-5; TRBD2 matches at 13 bases. The CDR3 contains 16 residues. The ends lost 2 bases at V and 2 bases at J; junction bases unmatched: 2. The V gene's germline CDR1 is MNHNS and CDR2 SASEGT. The CDR3 region has the DNA TGTGCCAGCAGTGAATGGGGACTAGCGGGGCAAGAGACCCAGTACTTC. Amino acid sequence: CASSEWGLAGQETQYF.

The genes are TRBV2 and TRBJ1-1; D might be TRBD1 (5 bases). Trimming pared 11 bases from V and 1 base from J, leaving 8 bases between. The germline gives CDR1 SNHLY, CDR2 FYNNEI. The CDR3 sequence is 11 residues long. The chain's CDR3 is CALTGNTEAFF. DNA of the CDR3: TGTGCCCTCACAGGGAACACTGAAGCTTTCTTT.